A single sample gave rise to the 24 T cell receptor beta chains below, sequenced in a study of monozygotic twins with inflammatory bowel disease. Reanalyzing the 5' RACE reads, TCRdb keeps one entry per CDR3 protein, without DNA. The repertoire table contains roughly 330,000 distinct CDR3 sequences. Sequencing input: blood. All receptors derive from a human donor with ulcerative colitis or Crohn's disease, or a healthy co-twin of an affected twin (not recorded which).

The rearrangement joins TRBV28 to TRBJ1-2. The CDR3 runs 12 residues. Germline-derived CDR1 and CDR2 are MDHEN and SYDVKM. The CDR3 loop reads CASDQGLYGYTF.

The CDR3: CASSWGGSTQGETQYF. The chain employs TRBV7-2 and TRBJ2-5; checking the TCRdb D call of TRBD1 is not possible without DNA. The CDR3 runs to 16 residues. CDR1 and CDR2 from the germline V gene are SGHTA and FQGNSA.

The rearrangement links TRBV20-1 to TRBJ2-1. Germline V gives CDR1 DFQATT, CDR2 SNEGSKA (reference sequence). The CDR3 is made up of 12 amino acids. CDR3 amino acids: CSAPSELNEQFF.

The CDR3 loop reads CASSLGGGRPATDTQYF. The rearrangement joins TRBV7-2 to TRBJ2-3; TCRdb reports TRBD2, a call that lacks DNA to check it against. CDR3 size: 17 residues. Germline V gene lookup returns CDR1 SGHTA and CDR2 FQGNSA.

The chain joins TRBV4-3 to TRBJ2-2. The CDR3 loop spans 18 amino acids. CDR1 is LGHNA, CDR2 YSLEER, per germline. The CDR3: CASSRELAGTANTGELFF.

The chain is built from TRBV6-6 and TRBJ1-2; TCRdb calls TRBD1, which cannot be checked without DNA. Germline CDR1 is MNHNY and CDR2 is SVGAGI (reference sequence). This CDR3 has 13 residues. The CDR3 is CASRPGKDYGYTF.

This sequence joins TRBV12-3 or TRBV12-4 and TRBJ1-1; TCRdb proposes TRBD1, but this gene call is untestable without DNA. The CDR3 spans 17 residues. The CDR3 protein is CASSLMGAGPMNTEAFF.

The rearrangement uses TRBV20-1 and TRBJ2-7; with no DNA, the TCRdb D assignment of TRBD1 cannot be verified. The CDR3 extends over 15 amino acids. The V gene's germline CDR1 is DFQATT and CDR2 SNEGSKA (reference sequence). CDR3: CSVRGRSQNSYEQYF.

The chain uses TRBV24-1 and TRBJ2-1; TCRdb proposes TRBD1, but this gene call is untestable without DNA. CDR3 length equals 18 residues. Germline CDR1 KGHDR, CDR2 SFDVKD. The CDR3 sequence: CATSDPRGRQAAYNEQFF.

The CDR3 is CASSLNTDSGNTIYF. The rearrangement joins TRBV7-9 to TRBJ1-3. There are 15 residues in the CDR3. Germline V CDR1 and CDR2: SEHNR, FQNEAQ (reference sequence).

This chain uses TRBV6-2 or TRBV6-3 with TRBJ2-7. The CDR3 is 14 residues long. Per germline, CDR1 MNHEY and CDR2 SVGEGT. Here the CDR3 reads CASTRNLVGYEQYF.

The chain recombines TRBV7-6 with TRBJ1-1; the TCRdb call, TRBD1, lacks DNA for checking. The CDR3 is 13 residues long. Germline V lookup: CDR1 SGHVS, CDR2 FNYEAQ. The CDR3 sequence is CASSQQGYTEAFF. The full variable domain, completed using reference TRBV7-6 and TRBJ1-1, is GAGVSQSPRYKVTKRGQDVALRCDPISGHVSLYWYRQALGQGPEFLTYFNYEAQQDKSGLPNDRFSAERPEGSISTLTIQRTEQRDSAMYRCASSQQGYTEAFFGQGTRLTVV.

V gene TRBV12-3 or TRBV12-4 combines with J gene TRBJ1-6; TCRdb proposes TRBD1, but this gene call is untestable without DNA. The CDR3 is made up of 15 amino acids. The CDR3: CASIQGAAYNSPLHF.

CDR3 loop: CASSSRPGLAGGRLKNMQYF. This rearrangement joins TRBV14 to TRBJ2-4; TCRdb calls TRBD2, which cannot be checked without DNA. Germline CDR1 and CDR2: SGHDN and FVKESK. This CDR3 has 20 residues.

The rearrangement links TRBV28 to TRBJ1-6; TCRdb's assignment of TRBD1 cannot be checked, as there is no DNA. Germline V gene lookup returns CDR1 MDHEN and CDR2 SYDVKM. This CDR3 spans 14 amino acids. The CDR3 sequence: CASSLTGSLSPLHF.

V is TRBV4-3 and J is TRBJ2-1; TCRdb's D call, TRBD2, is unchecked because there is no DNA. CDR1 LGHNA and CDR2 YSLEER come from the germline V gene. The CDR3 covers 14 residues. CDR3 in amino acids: CASALGGVYNEQLF.

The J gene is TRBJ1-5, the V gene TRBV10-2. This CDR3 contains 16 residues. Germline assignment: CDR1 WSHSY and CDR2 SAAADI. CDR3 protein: CASESMGRLSNQPQHF.

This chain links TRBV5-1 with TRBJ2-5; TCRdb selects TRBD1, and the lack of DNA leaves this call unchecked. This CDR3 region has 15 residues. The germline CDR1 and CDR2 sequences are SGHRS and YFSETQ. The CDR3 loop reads CASIPGSGLQETQYF.

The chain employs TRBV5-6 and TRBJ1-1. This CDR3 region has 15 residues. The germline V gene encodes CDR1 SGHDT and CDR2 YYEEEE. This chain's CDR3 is CASSLIDMGKTEAFF.

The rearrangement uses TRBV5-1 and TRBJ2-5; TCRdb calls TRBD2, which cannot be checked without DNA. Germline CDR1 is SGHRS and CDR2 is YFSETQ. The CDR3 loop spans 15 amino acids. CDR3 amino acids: CASSLAGPLQETQYF.

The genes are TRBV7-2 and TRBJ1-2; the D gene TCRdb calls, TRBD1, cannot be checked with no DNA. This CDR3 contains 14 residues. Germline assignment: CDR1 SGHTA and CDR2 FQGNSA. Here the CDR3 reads CASSPRQGHYGYTF. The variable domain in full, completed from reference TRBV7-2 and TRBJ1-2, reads GAGVSQSPSNKVTEKGKDVELRCDPISGHTALYWYRQSLGQGLEFLIYFQGNSAPDKSGLPSDRFSAERTGGSVSTLTIQRTQQEDSAVYLCASSPRQGHYGYTFGSGTRLTVV.

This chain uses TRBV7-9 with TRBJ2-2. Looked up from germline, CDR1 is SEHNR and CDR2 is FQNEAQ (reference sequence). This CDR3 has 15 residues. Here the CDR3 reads CASSLVLASTGELFF.

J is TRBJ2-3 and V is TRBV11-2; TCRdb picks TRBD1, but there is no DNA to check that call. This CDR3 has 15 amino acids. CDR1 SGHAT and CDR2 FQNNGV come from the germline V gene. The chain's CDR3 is CASSEPRGRADTQYF.

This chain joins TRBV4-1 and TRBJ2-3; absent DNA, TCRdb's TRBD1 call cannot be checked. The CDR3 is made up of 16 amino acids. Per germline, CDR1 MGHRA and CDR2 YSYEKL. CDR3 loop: CASSPRDTAVGDTQYF.